This T cell receptor beta chain was sequenced during a study of blood T cell repertoires in COVID-19. This clone was observed once. The method was immunoSEQ multiplex PCR; TCRdb's version includes in-frame clones alone and lacks a portion of them. The repertoire holds 95,000 to 150,000 clones, with less than 90% as singletons. Source material: PBMCs or T cells enriched from blood (not recorded which). The receptor was derived from a woman in her twenties or thirties who had recovered from COVID-19.

Written as DNA, the CDR3 is TGTGCCAGCAGTCCATCGACAGGGTCCTACGAGCAGTACTTC. Protein sequence: CASSPSTGSYEQYF. The chain links TRBV27 to TRBJ2-7; 7 nucleotides line up with TRBD1. Trimming removed 5 bases from V and 1 base from J; junction bases left unmatched: 5. The CDR3 extends over 14 amino acids. Germline loops: CDR1 MNHEY, CDR2 SMNVEV (reference sequence).